The subject of this entry is one TCR beta chain. This sample was included in a study of low-dose radiotherapy and immunotherapy resistance in tumors. Covering alpha and beta chains, TRAV- and TRBV-specific primers were used for the first-strand cDNA. With a constant-region primer and a V-primer adapter, TCRs were subjected to roughly 18 PCR cycles of amplification. TCRdb independently ran MiXCR on the reads; one entry per CDR3 protein. The table includes around 6,000 distinct CDR3 sequences, about 72% detected once. V was shortened by 1 base and J by 7 bases, with 11 bases between the two germline ends. The CDR3 runs 14 residues. Germline V gene lookup returns CDR1 LNHDA and CDR2 SQIVND (reference sequence).

This TCR was recovered from a human donor with advanced metastatic prostate, ovarian, gallbladder or colorectal cancer (not recorded which). This table probably holds off-target reads from a library built for another chain. The rearrangement joins TRBV19 to TRBJ1-5, with D perhaps TRBD1 (5 bases). The CDR3 loop is CASSIAGGSQPQHF. For the CDR3, the DNA is TGTGCCAGTAGTATAGCGGGGGGTTCGCAGCCCCAGCATTTT.